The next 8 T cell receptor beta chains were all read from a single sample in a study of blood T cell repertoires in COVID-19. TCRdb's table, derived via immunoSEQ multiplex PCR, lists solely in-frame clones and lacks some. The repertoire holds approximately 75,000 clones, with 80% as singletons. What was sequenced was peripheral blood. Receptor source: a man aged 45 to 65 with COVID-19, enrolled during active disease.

This chain's CDR3 is CASSQDHRERETQYF. The CDR3 DNA is TGCGCCAGCAGCCAAGATCACAGGGAGAGAGAGACCCAGTACTTC. The chain recombines TRBV4-1 with TRBJ2-5, with D possibly matching TRBD1 (6 bases). V lost 0 bases to trimming and J lost 4 bases, with 12 bases between them. The CDR3 length is 15 residues. The V gene's germline CDR1 is MGHRA and CDR2 YSYEKL.

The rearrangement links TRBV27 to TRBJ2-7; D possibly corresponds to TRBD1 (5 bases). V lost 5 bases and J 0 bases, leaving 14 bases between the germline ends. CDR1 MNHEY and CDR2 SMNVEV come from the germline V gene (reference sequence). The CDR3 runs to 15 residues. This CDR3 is CASSPNRFNSYEQYF. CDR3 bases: TGTGCCAGCAGTCCCAACAGGTTCAACTCCTACGAGCAGTACTTC.

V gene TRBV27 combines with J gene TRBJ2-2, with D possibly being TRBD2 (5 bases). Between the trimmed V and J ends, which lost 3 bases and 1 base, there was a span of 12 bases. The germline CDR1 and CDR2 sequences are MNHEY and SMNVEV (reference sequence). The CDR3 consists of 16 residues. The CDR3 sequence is CASSFRRAQNTGELFF. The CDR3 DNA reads TGTGCCAGCAGTTTCCGGCGGGCGCAGAACACCGGGGAGCTGTTTTTT.

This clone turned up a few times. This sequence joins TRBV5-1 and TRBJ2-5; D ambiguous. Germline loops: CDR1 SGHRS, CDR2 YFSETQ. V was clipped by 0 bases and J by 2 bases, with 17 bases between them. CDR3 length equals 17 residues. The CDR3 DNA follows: TGCGCCAGCAGCTTGGTTTTTATGGTGGGCGCTCAAGAGACCCAGTACTTC. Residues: CASSLVFMVGAQETQYF.

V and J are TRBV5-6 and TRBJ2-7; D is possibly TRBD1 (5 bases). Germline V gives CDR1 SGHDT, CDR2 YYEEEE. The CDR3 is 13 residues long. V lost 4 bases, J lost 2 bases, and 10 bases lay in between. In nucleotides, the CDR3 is TGTGCCAGCAGCACTGGGGCAGCCTACGAGCAGTACTTC. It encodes CASSTGAAYEQYF. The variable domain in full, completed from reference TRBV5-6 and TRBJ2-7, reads DAGVTQSPTHLIKTRGQQVTLRCSPKSGHDTVSWYQQALGQGPQFIFQYYEEEERQRGNFPDRFSGHQFPNYSSELNVNALLLGDSALYLCASSTGAAYEQYFGPGTRLTVT.

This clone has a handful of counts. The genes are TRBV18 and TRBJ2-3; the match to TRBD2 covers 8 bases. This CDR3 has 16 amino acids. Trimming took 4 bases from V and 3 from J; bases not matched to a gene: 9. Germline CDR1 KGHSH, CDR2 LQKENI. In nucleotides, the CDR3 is TGTGCCAGCTCACTTTGGGGTAGCGGGACAACAGATACGCAGTATTTT. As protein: CASSLWGSGTTDTQYF. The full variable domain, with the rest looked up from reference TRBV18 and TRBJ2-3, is NAGVMQNPRHLVRRRGQEARLRCSPMKGHSHVYWYRQLPEEGLKFMVYLQKENIIDESGMPKERFSAEFPKEGPSILRIQQVVRGDSAAYFCASSLWGSGTTDTQYFGPGTRLTVL.

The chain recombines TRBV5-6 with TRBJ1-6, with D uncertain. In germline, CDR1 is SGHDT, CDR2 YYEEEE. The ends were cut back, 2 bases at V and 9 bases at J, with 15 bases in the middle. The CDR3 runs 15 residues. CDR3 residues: CASSFEVGVGSPLHF. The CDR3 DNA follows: TGTGCCAGCAGCTTCGAGGTGGGAGTCGGTTCACCCCTCCACTTT.

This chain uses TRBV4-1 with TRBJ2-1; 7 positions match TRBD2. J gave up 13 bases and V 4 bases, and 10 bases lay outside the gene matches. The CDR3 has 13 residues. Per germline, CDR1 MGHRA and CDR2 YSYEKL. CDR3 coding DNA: TGCGCCAGCAGCCCTAGCGGCCAACCCTCCCAGTTCTTC. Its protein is CASSPSGQPSQFF.